These T cell receptor beta chains were read from a single sample in a study of blood T cell repertoires in COVID-19. Measured with immunoSEQ multiplex PCR; TCRdb has only the in-frame clones, and not every one. The table lists about 190,000 clones, around 87% of them singletons. The specimen was peripheral blood. These receptor sequences come from a man aged 50 to 60 with acute or convalescent COVID-19. The CDR3 runs from the conserved cysteine through the conserved F or W. A D gene is named only where the DNA matches it firmly. Expanded clones get a size class; other rows say once, few or many, or leave the size out.

TRBJ2-1 | . | . | TRBV19 | CASSIGAALNEQFF | TGTGCCAGTAGTATCGGAGCGGCCCTCAATGAGCAGTTCTTC
TRBJ2-2 | . | . | TRBV4-1 | CASSQGGGRPTGELFF | TGCGCCAGCAGCCAAGGGGGGGGCCGCCCCACCGGGGAGCTGTTTTTT
TRBJ1-4 | . | . | TRBV3-1/TRBV3-2 | CASSQVVGAPNEKLFF | TGTGCCAGCAGCCAAGTCGTGGGGGCCCCTAATGAAAAACTGTTTTTT
TRBJ1-3 | . | . | TRBV28 | CASRQGGNTIYF | TGTGCCAGCAGGCAGGGTGGAAACACCATATATTTT
TRBJ1-2 | TRBD1 | . | TRBV9 | CASSVGAGGRLDYGYTF | TGTGCCAGCAGCGTAGGAGCAGGGGGGAGATTAGACTATGGCTACACCTTC
TRBJ1-6 | . | . | TRBV6-1 | CASSDLRGGSDSPLHF | TGTGCCAGCAGTGACCTTCGGGGGGGCTCGGATTCACCCCTCCACTTT
TRBJ2-5 | TRBD2 | . | TRBV6-6 | CASSVAGGMETQYF | TGTGCCAGCAGTGTAGCGGGAGGAATGGAGACCCAGTACTTC
TRBJ2-7 | TRBD1 | many | TRBV6-1 | CASSERGTGSYEQYF | TGTGCCAGCAGTGAAAGAGGGACAGGGTCCTACGAGCAGTACTTC
TRBJ2-3 | . | . | TRBV21-1 | CASSKRFIKRGPYSGDTQYF | TGTGCCAGCAGCAAACGCTTCATCAAGCGGGGGCCCTACTCGGGAGATACGCAGTATTTT
TRBJ2-4 | . | . | TRBV6-4 | CASSVQAGSDIQYF | TGTGCCAGCAGTGTGCAAGCGGGCTCGGACATTCAGTACTTC
TRBJ1-6 | TRBD1 | few | TRBV20-1 | CSASVRNRGTSPLHF | TGCAGTGCTAGTGTAAGAAACAGGGGCACTTCACCCCTCCACTTT
TRBJ2-1 | . | few | TRBV12-5 | CASGRQARDNEQFF | TGTGCTAGTGGACGTCAGGCCCGCGACAATGAGCAGTTCTTC
TRBJ1-1 | TRBD1 | . | TRBV12-3/TRBV12-4 | CASSRGTEKAFF | TGTGCCAGCAGTCGTGGGACAGAAAAAGCTTTCTTT
TRBJ1-4 | . | . | TRBV12-3/TRBV12-4 | CASTRPAGEKLFF | TGTGCCAGCACCAGACCCGCGGGGGAAAAACTGTTTTTT
TRBJ1-2 | TRBD1 | . | TRBV24-1 | CATSDPTLQGEWVYGYTF | TGTGCCACCAGTGACCCAACCTTACAGGGGGAATGGGTCTATGGCTACACCTTC
TRBJ2-1 | TRBD2 | few | TRBV7-6 | CASSPLAVHLRNEQFF | TGTGCCAGCAGCCCCCTAGCGGTCCACCTTAGGAATGAGCAGTTCTTC
TRBJ2-3 | TRBD2 | . | TRBV10-1 | CASSEYISAGGGDTQYF | TGCGCCAGCAGTGAGTACATTAGTGCGGGAGGAGGAGATACGCAGTATTTT
TRBJ1-2 | TRBD1 | . | TRBV18 | CASSPPDRDIYGYTF | TGTGCCAGCTCACCACCGGACAGGGACATCTATGGCTACACCTTC
TRBJ1-5 | . | few | TRBV6-5 | CASSYRGGGNQPQHF | TGTGCCAGCAGTTACCGCGGGGGGGGCAATCAGCCCCAGCATTTT
TRBJ1-1 | . | . | TRBV7-8 | CASSQQGNTEAFF | TGTGCCAGCAGTCAACAGGGGAACACTGAAGCTTTCTTT
TRBJ1-2 | TRBD1 | . | TRBV30 | CAWPRTGGAYGYTF | TGTGCCTGGCCAAGGACAGGGGGAGCCTATGGCTACACCTTC
TRBJ1-3 | . | . | TRBV30 | CAWSRLEGSSGNTIYF | TGTGCCTGGAGCCGGTTGGAGGGGAGCTCTGGAAACACCATATATTTT
TRBJ1-2 | TRBD1 | . | TRBV6-5 | CASSYLQGADYGYTF | TGTGCCAGCAGTTACTTACAGGGGGCTGACTATGGCTACACCTTC
TRBJ2-7 | . | . | TRBV5-1 | CASSFRQGLFGEQYF | TGCGCCAGCAGCTTCCGACAAGGTTTGTTCGGCGAGCAGTACTTC
TRBJ2-1 | . | . | TRBV7-3 | CASSLGGQIYNEQFF | TGTGCCAGCAGCTTAGGCGGGCAGATCTACAATGAGCAGTTCTTC
TRBJ1-1 | . | . | TRBV5-1 | CASSLAQFESLQTAEAFF | TGCGCCAGCAGCTTGGCACAATTCGAGTCGCTGCAAACAGCTGAAGCTTTCTTT
TRBJ1-5 | . | once | TRBV19 | CASSARRSYSNQPQHF | TGTGCCAGTAGTGCAAGACGGAGCTATAGCAATCAGCCCCAGCATTTT
TRBJ1-5 | . | . | TRBV20-1 | CSASGGRGSNQPQHF | TGCAGTGCTAGTGGGGGGCGGGGGTCCAATCAGCCCCAGCATTTT
TRBJ1-2 | . | . | TRBV2 | CASSDSYYGYTF | TGTGCCAGCAGTGATTCGTACTATGGCTACACCTTC
TRBJ2-3 | TRBD2 | . | TRBV9 | CASSVVGSGVSDTQYF | TGTGCCAGCAGCGTAGTTGGTAGCGGGGTCTCAGATACGCAGTATTTT
TRBJ2-7 | TRBD1 | . | TRBV10-1 | CASSAGGTGTYEQYF | TGCGCCAGCAGCGCTGGGGGGACAGGGACGTACGAGCAGTACTTC
TRBJ2-7 | . | . | TRBV29-1 | CSGGHDYEQYF | TGCAGCGGGGGACACGACTACGAGCAGTACTTC
TRBJ2-1 | . | . | TRBV5-1 | CASSLGAGSMDEQFF | TGCGCCAGCAGCTTGGGGGCGGGGAGTATGGATGAGCAGTTCTTC
TRBJ1-1 | . | . | TRBV4-2 | CASSLGEYGTEAFF | TGTGCCAGCAGCCTCGGGGAATACGGCACTGAAGCTTTCTTT
TRBJ1-5 | . | . | TRBV20-1 | CSASSMGQSNQPQHF | TGCAGTGCTAGTTCCATGGGACAAAGCAATCAGCCCCAGCATTTT
TRBJ2-1 | . | once | TRBV7-3 | CASSSGQLNEQFF | TGTGCCAGCAGCTCCGGACAGCTCAATGAGCAGTTCTTC
TRBJ1-1 | . | . | TRBV7-9 | CASSLVTGSTEAFF | TGTGCCAGCAGCTTAGTCACAGGGTCCACTGAAGCTTTCTTT